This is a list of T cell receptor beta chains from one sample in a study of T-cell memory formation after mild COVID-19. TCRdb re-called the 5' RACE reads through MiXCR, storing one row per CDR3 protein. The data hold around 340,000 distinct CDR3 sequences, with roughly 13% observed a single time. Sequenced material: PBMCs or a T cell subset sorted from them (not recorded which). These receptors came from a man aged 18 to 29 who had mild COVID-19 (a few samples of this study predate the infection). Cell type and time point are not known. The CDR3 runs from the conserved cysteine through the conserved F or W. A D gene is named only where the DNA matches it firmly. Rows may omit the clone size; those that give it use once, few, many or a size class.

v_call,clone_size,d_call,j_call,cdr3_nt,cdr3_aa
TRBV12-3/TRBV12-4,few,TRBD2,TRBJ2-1,TGTGCCAGCAGTTTCGGGACTAGCTACAATGAGCAGTTCTTC,CASSFGTSYNEQFF
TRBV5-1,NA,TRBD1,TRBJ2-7,TGCGCCAGCAGCATGACAGGGGGAACCTACGAGCAGTACTTC,CASSMTGGTYEQYF
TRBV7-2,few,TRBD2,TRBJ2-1,TGTGCCAGCAGCCAACCCGGACTAGCGGGGTGGAATGAGCAGTTCTTC,CASSQPGLAGWNEQFF
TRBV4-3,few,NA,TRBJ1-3,TGCGCCAGCAGCCAAGACACCCGACAGTTATTTGGAAACACCATATATTTT,CASSQDTRQLFGNTIYF
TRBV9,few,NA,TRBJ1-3,TGTGCCAGCAGCGTAGCTACGGGGAACACCATATATTTT,CASSVATGNTIYF
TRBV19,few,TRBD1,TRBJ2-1,TGTGCCAGTGGCGACAGGGGGTATTTCGATGAGCAGTTCTTC,CASGDRGYFDEQFF
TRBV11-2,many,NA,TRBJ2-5,TGTGCCAGCAGCCGTCCTAGCACCTCCCTCGAAGAGACCCAGTACTTC,CASSRPSTSLEETQYF
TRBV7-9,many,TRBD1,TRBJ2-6,TGTGCCAGCAGCCCCGAGGCAGGGGGCTTTGGGGCCAACGTCCTGACTTTC,CASSPEAGGFGANVLTF
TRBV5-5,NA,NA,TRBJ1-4,TGTGCCAGCAGGAGAGGGTCTAATGAAAAACTGTTTTTT,CASRRGSNEKLFF
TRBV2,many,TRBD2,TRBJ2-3,TGTGCCAGCAGTGAAGGCCAGCGGGGGGGCCTCGGGACAGATACGCAGTATTTT,CASSEGQRGGLGTDTQYF
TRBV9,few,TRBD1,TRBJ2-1,TGTGCCAGCAGCGTAGAGGGACAGGGGGGCTACAATGAGCAGTTCTTC,CASSVEGQGGYNEQFF
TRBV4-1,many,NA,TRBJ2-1,TGCGCCAGCAGCCAAGATTGGACTGAGTCCTACAATGAGCAGTTCTTC,CASSQDWTESYNEQFF
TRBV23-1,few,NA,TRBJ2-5,TGCGCCAGCACCCCGGGGGAGACCCAGTACTTC,CASTPGETQYF
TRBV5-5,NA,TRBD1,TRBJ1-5,TGTGCCAGCAGTTTGGGACAGGGGACAGTTCAGCCCCAGCATTTT,CASSLGQGTVQPQHF
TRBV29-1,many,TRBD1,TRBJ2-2,TGCAGCGTGCCCGGGACAGGGAAAACCGGGGAGCTGTTTTTT,CSVPGTGKTGELFF
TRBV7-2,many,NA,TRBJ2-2,TGTGCCAGCAGCGCATACACCGGGGAGCTGTTTTTT,CASSAYTGELFF
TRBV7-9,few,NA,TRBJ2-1,TGTGCCAGCAGCTCCCAGCCCCAGAATGAGCAGTTCTTC,CASSSQPQNEQFF
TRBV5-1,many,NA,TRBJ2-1,TGCGCCAGCAGCCTTCCGGGCCCAGGGGATGAGCAGTTCTTC,CASSLPGPGDEQFF
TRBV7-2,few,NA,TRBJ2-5,TGTGCCAGCAGCGAGGACCGACAGGCGCTCCAAGAGACCCAGTACTTC,CASSEDRQALQETQYF
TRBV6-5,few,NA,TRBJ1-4,TGTGCCAGCAGTTACCGGGACGATGAAAAACTGTTTTTT,CASSYRDDEKLFF
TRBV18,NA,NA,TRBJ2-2,TGTGCCAGCTCAACAAGAGTCGCAAACGCCGGGGAGCTGTTTTTT,CASSTRVANAGELFF
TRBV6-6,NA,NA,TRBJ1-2,TGTGCCAGCAGTTATCTCGTCGGCTACACCTTC,CASSYLVGYTF
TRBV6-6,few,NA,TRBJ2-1,TGTGCCAGCAGTTACTCGACGGAACTAAACAATGAGCAGTTCTTC,CASSYSTELNNEQFF
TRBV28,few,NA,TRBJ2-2,TGTGCCAGCAGTGCGAGGCGGGTCGGGGAGCTGTTTTTT,CASSARRVGELFF
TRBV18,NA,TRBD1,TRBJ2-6,TGTGCCAGCTCACCCCGACAGGGGGACTTTGGGGCCAACGTCCTGACTTTC,CASSPRQGDFGANVLTF
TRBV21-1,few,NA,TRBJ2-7,TGTGCCAGCAGCAAACCCGGACCTTGGGGAGCCTACGAGCAGTACTTC,CASSKPGPWGAYEQYF
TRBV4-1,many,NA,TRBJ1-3,TGCGCCAGCAGCCAAGTGAGGGACGCCACCTCTGGAAACACCATATATTTT,CASSQVRDATSGNTIYF
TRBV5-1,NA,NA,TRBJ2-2,TGCGCCAGCAGCGAAGGACCCAGCACCGGGGAGCTGTTTTTT,CASSEGPSTGELFF
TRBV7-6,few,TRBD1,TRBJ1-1,TGTGCCATCACTTCAGGGGGACAGAACACTGAAGCTTTCTTT,CAITSGGQNTEAFF
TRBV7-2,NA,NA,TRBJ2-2,TGTGCCAGCACCCCGCCGCGGAACACCGGGGAGCTGTTTTTT,CASTPPRNTGELFF
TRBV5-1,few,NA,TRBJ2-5,TGCGCCAGCAGCTTGGGTAGGGGGGACGTAGAGACCCAGTACTTC,CASSLGRGDVETQYF
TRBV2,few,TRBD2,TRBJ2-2,TGTGCCAGCGCATCCTACGGGGGGGCCACCGGGGAGCTGTTTTTT,CASASYGGATGELFF
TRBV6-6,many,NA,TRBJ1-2,TGTGCCAGCAGTTACTCGATTGGCTCAGGAAGCAACTATGGCTACACCTTC,CASSYSIGSGSNYGYTF
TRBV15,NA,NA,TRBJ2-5,TGTGCCACGAGACCGAGCAGCCAAGAGACCCAGTACTTC,CATRPSSQETQYF
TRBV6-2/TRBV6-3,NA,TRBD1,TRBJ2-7,TGTGCCAGCATTGGACAGGGGAGCTACGAGCAGTACTTC,CASIGQGSYEQYF